These T cell receptor beta chains were read from a single sample in a study of cytomegalovirus exposure and HLA in healthy donors. Sequencing was performed with immunoSEQ multiplex PCR; in TCRdb, only in-frame clones are kept and a portion is missing. The data show over 120,000 clones, 77% seen once. The specimen was PBMCs. Source of these receptors: a male donor in good health and CMV-seronegative. CDR3s include the opening cysteine and the closing phenylalanine or tryptophan.

v_call: TRBV27; cdr3_aa: CASSYSSGNTEAFF
v_call: TRBV7-2; cdr3_aa: CASSSYLEAFF
v_call: TRBV11-2; cdr3_aa: CASSLGVGGTGGYNSPLHF
v_call: TRBV4-2; cdr3_aa: CASSQDMGAHAGVSYNEQFF
v_call: TRBV4-1; cdr3_aa: CASSQSEGRNTEAFF
v_call: TRBV5-1; cdr3_aa: CASSFRGSGAGELFF
v_call: TRBV5-6; cdr3_aa: CASSLGSGGGYEQFF
v_call: TRBV7-3; cdr3_aa: CASIKSPAGNYEQYF
v_call: TRBV7-2; cdr3_aa: CASSPGTGGNTIYF
v_call: TRBV29-1; cdr3_aa: CSVQPRGSYEQYF
v_call: TRBV19; cdr3_aa: CASSISGRGTQPQHF
v_call: TRBV7-2; cdr3_aa: CASSLVGQGNQPQHF
v_call: TRBV7-9; cdr3_aa: CANGQGVGEQFF
v_call: TRBV19; cdr3_aa: CASSDDWTERNSPLHF
v_call: TRBV6-1; cdr3_aa: CASSLTSGREQYF
v_call: TRBV11-3; cdr3_aa: CASSSDISYGYTF
v_call: TRBV4-1; cdr3_aa: CASSQVVAGGSYEQYF
v_call: TRBV19; cdr3_aa: CASTLGGIDQPQHF
v_call: TRBV27; cdr3_aa: CASRGLAGGYEQFF
v_call: TRBV18; cdr3_aa: CASSPAGTASTREQYF
v_call: TRBV5-1; cdr3_aa: CASSTTGAYEQYF
v_call: TRBV27; cdr3_aa: CASGLGGNQPQHF
v_call: TRBV2; cdr3_aa: CASSDPQVYTEAFF
v_call: TRBV6-5; cdr3_aa: CASRDISYEQYF